The rows below give T cell receptor beta chains drawn from one sample of a study of TIL therapy for anti-PD-1-resistant metastatic lung cancer. Assay used: immunoSEQ multiplex PCR; TCRdb lists only in-frame clones, some missing. This sample yields approximately 2,600 clones, of which 73% are seen a single time; roughly 15% belongs to the top ten. This specimen consisted of tumor tissue, obtained at baseline. These TCRs come from a person aged 25 to 80 with non-small cell lung cancer. Some clones in this sample may be carry-over from other donors' samples. The CDR3 runs from the conserved cysteine through the conserved F or W. Each record gives: D gene, clone size, CDR3 length, J gene, V gene, CDR3 protein, CDR3 DNA. A D gene is named only where the DNA matches it firmly. Some rows have no size entry. The others give once, few or many, or a class for an expanded clone.

NA | NA | 12 | TRBJ2-3 | TRBV6-5 | CASRDPITTQYF | TGTGCCAGCAGGGACCCGATAACTACGCAGTATTTT
NA | NA | 16 | TRBJ2-6 | TRBV5-1 | CASSLAGTSGANVLTF | TGCGCCAGCAGCTTGGCAGGGACTTCCGGGGCCAACGTCCTGACTTTC
NA | few | 13 | TRBJ1-6 | TRBV6-5 | CASSYRHRNPLHF | TGTGCCAGCAGTTACCGCCACAGGAACCCCCTCCACTTT
NA | NA | 14 | TRBJ2-3 | TRBV10-2 | CASSEGAEGDTQYF | TGCGCCAGCAGTGAGGGGGCGGAGGGAGATACGCAGTATTTT
TRBD2 | NA | 14 | TRBJ2-3 | TRBV25-1 | CASRHSGSADTQYF | TGTGCCAGCCGTCATAGCGGGAGCGCGGATACGCAGTATTTT
NA | NA | 19 | TRBJ1-1 | TRBV21-1 | CASSKLLAPSGQNETEAFF | TGTGCCAGCAGCAAGTTACTTGCCCCCTCGGGACAAAACGAAACTGAAGCTTTCTTT
NA | NA | 14 | TRBJ1-1 | TRBV6-5 | CASSYVEGVGEAFF | TGTGCCAGCAGTTACGTGGAGGGGGTGGGAGAAGCTTTCTTT
TRBD1 | NA | 15 | TRBJ1-6 | TRBV19 | CASRPPGQFNSPLHF | TGTGCCAGTAGGCCCCCGGGACAGTTTAATTCACCCCTCCACTTT
TRBD2 | NA | 15 | TRBJ2-1 | TRBV7-3 | CASSPQWAGEGEQFF | TGTGCCAGCAGCCCCCAGTGGGCGGGGGAGGGTGAGCAGTTCTTC
TRBD2 | NA | 14 | TRBJ2-3 | TRBV6-6 | CASRSGDSTDTQYF | TGTGCCAGCAGAAGCGGGGATAGCACAGATACGCAGTATTTT
NA | NA | 11 | TRBJ1-5 | TRBV20-1 | CSARELRGQHF | TGCAGTGCTAGAGAATTAAGGGGCCAGCATTTT
TRBD1 | NA | 15 | TRBJ2-5 | TRBV7-6 | CASSLPGQGRETQYF | TGTGCCAGCAGCTTACCGGGACAGGGGAGGGAGACCCAGTACTTC
NA | few | 14 | TRBJ1-2 | TRBV29-1 | CSVEFLGENSGYTF | TGCAGCGTTGAGTTTCTGGGGGAGAATTCTGGCTACACCTTC
NA | NA | 15 | TRBJ1-2 | TRBV6-1 | CASSEAWGDYYGYTF | TGTGCCAGCAGCGAGGCCTGGGGGGATTACTATGGCTACACCTTC
TRBD1 | NA | 14 | TRBJ2-7 | TRBV6-6 | CASSPGQGAHEQYF | TGTGCCAGCAGTCCTGGACAGGGGGCCCACGAGCAGTACTTC
TRBD2 | NA | 15 | TRBJ2-1 | TRBV5-4 | CASSLGLAGHNEQFF | TGTGCCAGCAGCTTGGGACTAGCGGGACACAATGAGCAGTTCTTC
NA | NA | 15 | TRBJ1-2 | TRBV6-1 | CASSENAIRGGGYTF | TGTGCCAGCAGTGAAAATGCGATAAGGGGGGGTGGCTACACCTTC
TRBD1 | NA | 15 | TRBJ1-1 | TRBV2 | CASSVEGQENTEAFF | TGTGCCAGCAGCGTAGAGGGACAGGAGAACACTGAAGCTTTCTTT
NA | large | 17 | TRBJ2-7 | TRBV5-6 | CASSHIKPGTAAYEQYF | TGTGCCAGCAGCCACATCAAACCCGGGACCGCAGCATACGAGCAGTACTTC
TRBD1 | NA | 15 | TRBJ2-5 | TRBV7-3 | CASSLGPGRGETQYF | TGTGCCAGCAGCTTAGGTCCCGGCAGGGGGGAGACCCAGTACTTC
TRBD1 | NA | 16 | TRBJ2-7 | TRBV10-3 | CAISESSGTGSYEQYF | TGTGCCATCAGTGAGTCGTCCGGGACAGGGTCCTACGAGCAGTACTTC
NA | NA | 15 | TRBJ2-4 | TRBV14 | CASSHGGPGENIQYF | TGTGCCAGCAGCCACGGGGGGCCGGGCGAAAACATTCAGTACTTC
TRBD2 | NA | 17 | TRBJ2-4 | TRBV25-1 | CASRLAAPPVAKNIQYF | TGTGCCAGCAGACTAGCGGCCCCCCCAGTTGCCAAAAACATTCAGTACTTC
NA | NA | 15 | TRBJ2-5 | TRBV2 | CASKKTVRAGETQYF | TGTGCCAGCAAGAAGACAGTCAGGGCGGGAGAGACCCAGTACTTC
NA | NA | 16 | TRBJ1-1 | TRBV19 | CASSLALVGANTEAFF | TGTGCCAGTAGTCTCGCTCTCGTAGGGGCGAACACTGAAGCTTTCTTT
NA | NA | 15 | TRBJ2-3 | TRBV27 | CASSLYGLRTDTQYF | TGTGCCAGCAGTTTATATGGGCTACGCACAGATACGCAGTATTTT
NA | NA | 14 | TRBJ2-7 | TRBV27 | CASSLRGPSYEQYF | TGTGCCAGCAGTTTGAGGGGCCCTTCCTACGAGCAGTACTTC
NA | NA | 17 | TRBJ2-1 | TRBV4-2 | CASSQVEPDSPYNEQFF | TGTGCCAGCAGCCAAGTTGAGCCGGACAGTCCCTACAATGAGCAGTTCTTC
TRBD2 | NA | 15 | TRBJ2-7 | TRBV27 | CTSSLNGEGFYEQYF | TGTACCAGCAGTTTAAATGGGGAGGGTTTCTACGAGCAGTACTTC
NA | large | 14 | TRBJ1-1 | TRBV6-5 | CASSSRDRLGKAFF | TGTGCCAGCAGTTCCCGGGACCGACTTGGGAAAGCTTTCTTT
TRBD1 | NA | 15 | TRBJ1-5 | TRBV2 | CASSLGQGPNQPQHF | TGTGCCAGCAGTCTCGGACAGGGGCCCAATCAGCCCCAGCATTTT
NA | NA | 11 | TRBJ2-1 | TRBV5-4 | CASSEINEQFF | TGTGCCAGCAGCGAAATAAATGAGCAGTTCTTC
TRBD1 | NA | 14 | TRBJ1-5 | TRBV6-1 | CASTLTGVGQPQHF | TGTGCCAGCACCTTAACAGGGGTCGGTCAGCCCCAGCATTTT